The 29 T cell receptor beta chains below all came from one sample that was sequenced in a study of blood T cell repertoires in COVID-19. The table came from immunoSEQ multiplex PCR; TCRdb's copy has only in-frame clones and leaves some out. Seen here are about 320,000 clones, nearly 90% observed once, and the top ten hold 5.5% to 7%. The sample consisted of PBMCs or T cells enriched from blood (not recorded which). The receptors here all came from a woman aged 25 to 39 who had recovered from COVID-19.

The chain employs TRBV4-2 and TRBJ1-2; D remains ambiguous. Trimming took off 0 bases at V and 1 base at J, with 9 bases between the two ends. This CDR3 comprises 15 residues. CDR1 and CDR2 (germline): LGHNA, YNFKEQ. The chain's CDR3 is CASSQDIGDNYGYTF. In DNA form, the CDR3 reads TGTGCCAGCAGCCAAGATATAGGAGATAACTATGGCTACACCTTC.

V gene TRBV6-5 combines with J gene TRBJ1-5, with TRBD1 matching over 9 bases. V lost 6 bases and J lost 2; bases outside the gene matches: 5. The CDR3 extends over 15 amino acids. Germline loops: CDR1 MNHEY, CDR2 SVGAGI. CDR3 sequence (DNA): TGTGCCAGCAGACGGGACAGGGCGGGCAATCAGCCCCAGCATTTT. Translation gives CASRRDRAGNQPQHF.

This clone has only one observation. V and J are TRBV5-8 and TRBJ1-2, with D hard to call. There are 16 residues in the CDR3. The V end was cut by 0 bases, the J end by 0 bases, with 12 bases between. Germline V gene lookup returns CDR1 SGHTS and CDR2 YDEGEE. CDR3 amino acids: CASSLDFGVTNYGYTF. Written as DNA, the CDR3 is TGTGCCAGCAGCTTGGATTTCGGAGTCACTAACTATGGCTACACCTTC.

The rearrangement links TRBV10-1 to TRBJ1-1; weak D call: TRBD1 (6 bases). Between the trimmed V and J ends, which lost 8 bases and 6 bases, there was a span of 16 bases. The V gene's germline CDR1 is WNHNN and CDR2 SYGVQD (reference sequence). The CDR3 has 13 residues. The CDR3 loop is CASWEGVRAEAFF. For the CDR3, the DNA is TGCGCCAGCTGGGAGGGGGTTCGGGCTGAAGCTTTCTTT.

This clone has more than one count but fewer than ten. The V and J genes are TRBV5-4 and TRBJ2-7; no definite D call. Trimming removed 0 bases at V and 1 base at J, with 5 bases between. The germline CDR1 and CDR2 sequences are SGHNT and YYREEE (reference sequence). CDR3 length: 13 residues. CDR3 loop: CASSLAGSYEQYF. The CDR3 nucleotides are TGTGCCAGCAGCTTGGCCGGGTCCTACGAGCAGTACTTC.

The CDR3 sequence: CASSSDRGIYEQYF. CDR3 nucleotide sequence: TGTGCCAGCAGCTCAGACAGGGGAATCTACGAGCAGTACTTC. The chain carries TRBV7-2 and TRBJ2-7; 8 bases agree with TRBD1. The CDR3 contains 14 residues. V lost 4 bases, J lost 3 bases, and 5 bases stayed unmatched. Germline V gene lookup returns CDR1 SGHTA and CDR2 FQGNSA.

J is TRBJ1-2 and V is TRBV6-5; TRBD1 might be the D (6 bases). The CDR3 sequence is 15 residues long. Germline assignment: CDR1 MNHEY and CDR2 SVGAGI. V was cut by 1 base and J by 7 bases, with 16 bases left in between. The CDR3 here is CASSYFSGVESGYTF. In DNA, the CDR3 is TGTGCCAGCAGTTACTTTTCAGGGGTGGAGTCTGGCTACACCTTC.

The rearrangement uses TRBV15 and TRBJ1-1; tentative D call: TRBD1 (6 bases). The CDR3 extends over 15 amino acids. The germline V gene encodes CDR1 LNHNV and CDR2 YYDKDF (reference sequence). V was shortened by 3 bases and J by 6 bases, with 17 bases between the two germline ends. The CDR3: CATSRDRTEQSEAFF. As DNA, the CDR3 is TGTGCCACCAGCAGGGATCGGACAGAGCAATCTGAAGCTTTCTTT. Filled out from reference TRBV15 and TRBJ1-1, the complete variable domain reads DAMVIQNPRYQVTQFGKPVTLSCSQTLNHNVMYWYQQKSSQAPKLLFHYYDKDFNNEADTPDNFQSRRPNTSFCFLDIRSPGLGDTAMYLCATSRDRTEQSEAFFGQGTRLTVV.

V usage is TRBV7-2 and J usage is TRBJ2-7; TRBD2 agrees at 13 bases. This CDR3 has 14 amino acids. Germline V CDR1 and CDR2: SGHTA, FQGNSA. V was clipped by 0 bases and J by 7 bases; unmatched bases: 0. The CDR3 loop is CASSLAGLAGEQYF. Here the CDR3 DNA reads TGTGCCAGCAGCTTAGCGGGACTAGCGGGGGAGCAGTACTTC. Supplemented by reference TRBV7-2 and TRBJ2-7, the full variable domain reads GAGVSQSPSNKVTEKGKDVELRCDPISGHTALYWYRQSLGQGLEFLIYFQGNSAPDKSGLPSDRFSAERTGGSVSTLTIQRTQQEDSAVYLCASSLAGLAGEQYFGPGTRLTVT.

In its sample, this clone was seen once. The chain recombines TRBV30 with TRBJ1-4; D possibly corresponds to TRBD1 (6 bases). The CDR3 runs to 14 residues. Trimming stripped 0 bases from V and 5 bases from J, with 10 bases between. Per the germline V gene, CDR1 is GTSNPN and CDR2 is SVGIG (reference sequence). CDR3 DNA: TGTGCCTGGAGTGTGCGGGGGGCCAATGAAAAACTGTTTTTT. Residues: CAWSVRGANEKLFF. The full variable domain, its missing parts supplied by reference TRBV30 and TRBJ1-4, is SQTIHQWPATLVQPVGSPLSLECTVEGTSNPNLYWYRQAAGRGLQLLFYSVGIGQISSEVPQNLSASRPQDRQFILSSKKLLLSDSGFYLCAWSVRGANEKLFFGSGTQLSVL.

The chain couples TRBV19 to TRBJ2-2, with D possibly being TRBD2 (6 bases). V gave up 4 bases and J gave up 3 bases, with 9 bases separating them. The length of the CDR3 is 14 residues. Germline CDR1 reads LNHDA; CDR2 reads SQIVND (reference sequence). As DNA, the CDR3 is TGTGCCAGTAGTAAGGAGGGCTACACCGGGGAGCTGTTTTTT. Translated: CASSKEGYTGELFF.

This chain connects TRBV20-1 to TRBJ1-5; D remains ambiguous. This CDR3 region has 14 residues. Germline V gene data show CDR1 as DFQATT and CDR2 as SNEGSKA (reference sequence). V lost 3 bases and J lost 2, with 11 bases in between. As DNA, the CDR3 is TGCAGTGCTAGTTCGGGGTCTGGCAATCAGCCCCAGCATTTT. Residues: CSASSGSGNQPQHF.

The chain combines TRBV29-1 with TRBJ1-2, with 7 bases matching TRBD1. The CDR3 has 12 amino acids. Germline V gene sequence: CDR1 SQVTM, CDR2 ANQGSEA. V shed 7 bases and J 3 bases; nucleotides not matched to a gene: 5. The CDR3 nucleotides are TGCAGCGCAGGGGACAGTGACTATGGCTACACCTTC. Protein product: CSAGDSDYGYTF.

This clone was found once. CDR3 sequence (DNA): TGTGCCAGCAGCGCAGGGACAGGGACCTATGGCTACACCTTC. Protein: CASSAGTGTYGYTF. This chain uses TRBV7-2 with TRBJ1-2; 9 bases are shared with TRBD1. The V and J ends lost 5 bases and 4 bases, in that order; junction bases with no gene match: 5. Per germline, CDR1 SGHTA and CDR2 FQGNSA. There are 14 residues in the CDR3.

This clone was recorded only once. This chain connects TRBV7-9 to TRBJ2-7, with no clear D. The CDR3 spans 12 residues. Germline CDR1 SEHNR, CDR2 FQNEAQ (reference sequence). Deletions cut 5 bases from V and 4 bases from J, with 9 bases between. The CDR3 sequence is CASSEEPYEQYF. The DNA for the CDR3 is TGTGCCAGCAGCGAGGAACCTTACGAGCAGTACTTC.

The chain recombines TRBV6-5 with TRBJ1-2; D perhaps matches TRBD1 (5 bases). The ends were cut back, 0 bases at V and 7 bases at J, with 12 bases in the middle. The germline V gene encodes CDR1 MNHEY and CDR2 SVGAGI. The CDR3 contains 14 residues. The CDR3 loop reads CASSYSGREGGYTF. The CDR3 DNA is TGTGCCAGCAGTTACTCGGGCAGGGAAGGTGGCTACACCTTC.

The chain couples TRBV19 to TRBJ1-5; maybe TRBD1 (6 bases). Germline CDR1 reads LNHDA; CDR2 reads SQIVND (reference sequence). Trimming cost V 3 bases and J 5 bases, with 11 bases left between them. The CDR3 extends over 14 amino acids. This CDR3 reads CASSMIQGYQPQHF. The CDR3 bases are TGTGCCAGTAGTATGATCCAGGGGTATCAGCCCCAGCATTTT.

Here the CDR3 reads CATSRDRARGLGYTF. The CDR3 DNA reads as TGTGCCACCAGCAGAGATAGGGCCAGGGGGCTTGGCTACACCTTC. This chain joins TRBV15 and TRBJ1-2; TRBD1 matches at 8 bases. Germline V gene lookup returns CDR1 LNHNV and CDR2 YYDKDF (reference sequence). V shed 0 bases and J 7 bases; nucleotides not matched to a gene: 7. This CDR3 is 15 amino acids long.

The chain uses TRBV2 and TRBJ1-2, with a possible D match to TRBD1 (6 bases). Looked up from germline, CDR1 is SNHLY and CDR2 is FYNNEI. The CDR3 length is 14 residues. V was pared by 4 bases and J by 4 bases, with 13 bases between. The DNA of the CDR3 is TGTGCCAGCAGTGGGATACAGGGAGTCTATGGCTACACCTTC. It specifies CASSGIQGVYGYTF.

V gene TRBV5-4 combines with J gene TRBJ1-3, with 7 bases fitting TRBD1. With V trimmed by 5 bases and J by 4 bases, 9 bases remained unmatched. This CDR3 comprises 15 residues. CDR1 SGHNT and CDR2 YYREEE come from the germline V gene (reference sequence). CDR3 region: CASRDRDSPGNTIYF. The CDR3 nucleotides read TGTGCCAGCAGGGACCGGGACAGTCCCGGAAACACCATATATTTT. Drawing the rest from reference TRBV5-4 and TRBJ1-3, the complete variable domain is ETGVTQSPTHLIKTRGQQVTLRCSSQSGHNTVSWYQQALGQGPQFIFQYYREEENGRGNFPPRFSGLQFPNYSSELNVNALELDDSALYLCASRDRDSPGNTIYFGEGSWLTVV.

Here the CDR3 DNA reads TGCGCCAGCAGCCAGAGCTGGGGGGGCCCGGGAGATACGCAGTATTTT. This codes for CASSQSWGGPGDTQYF. J is TRBJ2-3 and V is TRBV4-1, with a tentative D call TRBD2 (7 bases). The V and J ends lost 3 bases and 5 bases respectively, with 18 bases between them. This CDR3 spans 16 amino acids. From germline, CDR1 is MGHRA and CDR2 YSYEKL.

The chain carries TRBV15 and TRBJ1-2, with 9 bases identical to TRBD1. Germline loops: CDR1 LNHNV, CDR2 YYDKDF (reference sequence). V lost 3 bases and J lost 4; bases outside the gene matches: 9. This CDR3 is built from 16 residues. The CDR3 sequence is CATSRGQGQKSYGYTF. CDR3 DNA sequence: TGTGCCACCAGCAGGGGACAGGGACAAAAGAGCTATGGCTACACCTTC.

J is TRBJ1-1 and V is TRBV27; the D gene is possibly TRBD1 (5 bases). V gave up 5 bases and J gave up 6 bases, with 16 bases separating them. CDR1 is MNHEY, CDR2 SMNVEV, per germline (reference sequence). This CDR3 has 14 amino acids. CDR3 sequence reads: CASSVDSLLPEAFF. In DNA form, the CDR3 reads TGTGCCAGCAGTGTCGACAGCCTTTTGCCTGAAGCTTTCTTT.

This sequence joins TRBV7-3 and TRBJ1-1; unclear D gene. The CDR3 covers 14 residues. The V gene's germline CDR1 is SGHTA and CDR2 FQGTGA. V lost 5 bases to trimming and J lost 1 base, with 11 bases between them. The CDR3 DNA reads TGTGCCAGCAGCCGGCCTAACAGGAACACTGAAGCTTTCTTT. It yields the protein CASSRPNRNTEAFF. Full variable domain (remainder filled in from reference TRBV7-3 and TRBJ1-1): GAGVSQTPSNKVTEKGKYVELRCDPISGHTALYWYRQSLGQGPEFLIYFQGTGAADDSGLPNDRFFAVRPEGSVSTLKIQRTERGDSAVYLCASSRPNRNTEAFFGQGTRLTVV.

This chain joins TRBV5-1 and TRBJ2-5; D is uncertain. The germline V gene has CDR1 SGHRS and CDR2 YFSETQ. CDR3 length: 15 residues. Trimming shortened V by 4 bases and J by 4 bases, and 17 bases separated the two germline ends. DNA for the CDR3: TGCGCCAGCAGCGAAACCTTTAACGCCGGAGAGACCCAGTACTTC. Protein: CASSETFNAGETQYF.

This clone appeared once. V usage is TRBV5-1 and J usage is TRBJ2-1, with 9 bases matching TRBD2. CDR1 SGHRS and CDR2 YFSETQ come from the germline V gene. The CDR3 contains 18 residues. Losses at the gene ends were 0 bases for V and 5 bases for J; bases not matched to a gene: 12. CDR3 region: CASSLGAGLARRDNEQFF. CDR3 nucleotides: TGCGCCAGCAGCTTGGGGGCGGGACTAGCCCGACGAGACAATGAGCAGTTCTTC.

V is TRBV28 and J is TRBJ2-7; 11 bases agree with TRBD1. From germline, CDR1 is MDHEN and CDR2 SYDVKM. The CDR3 extends over 13 amino acids. V was clipped by 10 bases and J by 2 bases; unmatched bases: 4. The CDR3 sequence: CAIRDRGTYEQYF. CDR3 coding DNA: TGTGCCATCAGGGACAGGGGGACCTACGAGCAGTACTTC.

This clone showed up just once. Other DNA sequences in this specimen translate into the identical CDR3. The genes are TRBV29-1 and TRBJ1-2, with D possibly TRBD1 on 5 matching bases. V was clipped by 2 bases and J by 3 bases, with 10 bases between them. Germline V gives CDR1 SQVTM, CDR2 ANQGSEA. The CDR3 runs to 13 residues. CDR3 DNA: TGCAGCGTTGAATCCAGGGAGGACTATGGCTACACCTTC. It translates to CSVESREDYGYTF. Full variable domain (missing parts from reference TRBV29-1 and TRBJ1-2): SAVISQKPSRDICQRGTSLTIQCQVDSQVTMMFWYRQQPGQSLTLIATANQGSEATYESGFVIDKFPISRPNLTFSTLTVSNMSPEDSSIYLCSVESREDYGYTFGSGTRLTVV.

A few counts support this clone. The chain uses TRBV7-2 and TRBJ1-5, with 7 bases aligning to TRBD1. The CDR3 extends over 15 amino acids. Germline CDR1 reads SGHTA; CDR2 reads FQGNSA. The V segment lost 3 bases and the J segment 1 base; nucleotides outside the gene matches: 3. CDR3 bases: TGTGCCAGCAGCTTCTCGACAGGGAGCAATCAGCCCCAGCATTTT. This codes for CASSFSTGSNQPQHF. Full variable domain (outside the CDR3, taken from reference TRBV7-2 and TRBJ1-5): GAGVSQSPSNKVTEKGKDVELRCDPISGHTALYWYRQSLGQGLEFLIYFQGNSAPDKSGLPSDRFSAERTGGSVSTLTIQRTQQEDSAVYLCASSFSTGSNQPQHFGDGTRLSIL.